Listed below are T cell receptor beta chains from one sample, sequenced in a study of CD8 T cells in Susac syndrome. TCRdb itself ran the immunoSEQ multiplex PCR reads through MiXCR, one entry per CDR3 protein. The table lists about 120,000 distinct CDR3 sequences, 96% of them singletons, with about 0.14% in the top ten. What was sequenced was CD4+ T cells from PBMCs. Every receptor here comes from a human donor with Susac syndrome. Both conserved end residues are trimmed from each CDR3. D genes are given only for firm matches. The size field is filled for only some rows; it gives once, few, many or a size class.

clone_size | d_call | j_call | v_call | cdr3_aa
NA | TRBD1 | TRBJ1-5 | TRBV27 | ASSPYGTGRGDQPQH
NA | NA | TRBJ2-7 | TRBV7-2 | ASSRETSREQY
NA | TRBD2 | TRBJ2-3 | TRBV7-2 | ASSLAPGGGTDTQY
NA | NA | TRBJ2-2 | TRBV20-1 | SASYSANTGELF
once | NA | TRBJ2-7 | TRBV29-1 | SVPSPGGEYEQY
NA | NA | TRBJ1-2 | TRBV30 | AWKGPGRGYGYT
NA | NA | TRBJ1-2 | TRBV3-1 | ASSQWISAANYGYT
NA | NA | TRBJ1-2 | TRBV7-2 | AETGDGYT
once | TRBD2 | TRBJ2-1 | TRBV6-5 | ATLAGGGNEQF
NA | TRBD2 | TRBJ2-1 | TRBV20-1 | SAPKSGSSNEQF
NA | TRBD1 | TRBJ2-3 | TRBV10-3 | AISGLGQAGDTQY
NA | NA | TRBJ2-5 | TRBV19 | ASSGGLSKTYEETQY
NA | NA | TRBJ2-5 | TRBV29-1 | SVSSLAGGETQY
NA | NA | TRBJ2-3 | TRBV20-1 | SAIPPGAGTQY
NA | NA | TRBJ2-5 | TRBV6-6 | ASGGPAKTQY
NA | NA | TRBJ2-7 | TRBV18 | ASSPASPLSYEQY
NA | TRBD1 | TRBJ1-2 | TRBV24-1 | ATSDGGQANYGYT
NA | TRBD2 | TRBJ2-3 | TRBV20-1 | SARVLGVAGLADTQY
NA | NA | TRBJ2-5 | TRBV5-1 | ASSLTQGWRQETQY
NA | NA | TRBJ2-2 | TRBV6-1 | ASRRMEGTGELF
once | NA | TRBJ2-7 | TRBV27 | ASSPRSRAYEQY
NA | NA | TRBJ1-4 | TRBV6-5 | ASSYSIPGRSTNEKLF
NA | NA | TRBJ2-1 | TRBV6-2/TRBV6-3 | ASSLLHEQF
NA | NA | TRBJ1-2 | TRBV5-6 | ASSPPGGNYGYT
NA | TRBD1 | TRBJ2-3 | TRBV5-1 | ASTWGKGAGTDTQY
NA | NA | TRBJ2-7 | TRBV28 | ASRFTTGSSYEQY
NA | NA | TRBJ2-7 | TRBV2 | ASRPRTDYEQY
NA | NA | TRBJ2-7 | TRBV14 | ASSQAGPREQY
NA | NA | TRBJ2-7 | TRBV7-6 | ASSFGGSAYEQY
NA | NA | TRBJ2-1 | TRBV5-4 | ASSSGISSYNEQF
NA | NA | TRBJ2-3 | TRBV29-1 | SVGNTDTQY
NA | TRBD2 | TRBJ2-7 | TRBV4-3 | ASSQGGRSSYEQY
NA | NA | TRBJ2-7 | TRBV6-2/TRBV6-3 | ASRVDGSGEQY
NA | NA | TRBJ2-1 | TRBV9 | ASSAAGTGMVGEQF
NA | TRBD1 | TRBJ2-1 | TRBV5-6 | ASHLPGQGNNEQF
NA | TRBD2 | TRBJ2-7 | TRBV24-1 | ATSDLRGNEQY